This T cell receptor beta chain was recorded in a study of read filtering for tumor transcriptome and immune sequencing (TCRdb year 2020). The study in broad terms: The cohort consisted of about 17 male and about 15 female patients, with a mean age of 65.9 years and an age range of about 47 to 85. One of the main goals was to work out a read-filtering strategy for immune repertoire data, in particular whether clonotypes backed by only a single read should be removed. The study compared TCR repertoires from targeted immune repertoire sequencing and bulk whole-transcriptome sequencing run on the same bone marrow samples. After DNase treatment, whole-transcriptome libraries were prepared using the TruSeq RNA Access Library Prep Kit. TCR-region mapped reads per sample ranged from about 4.05 to 11 million with IR-seq versus only roughly 75 to 1273 with RNA-seq. Under revised international staging, about eight patients fell into R-ISS I, 15 to 20 into R-ISS II and roughly 7 into R-ISS III. Summary of the overall study and its limitations: The correlation between IR-seq and RNA-seq shared clonotype proportions rose when single-read clonotypes were removed. Single-read clonotypes made up 80% to 85% of clonotypes but about 3.2% of total reads in IR-seq, and just under 75% of clonotypes and 35% to 50% of reads in RNA-seq. The sorted CD138-negative fraction was composed of a mixed bone marrow immune population rather than of purified T cells. Compared with RNA-seq, IR-seq captured clonotypes at much higher depth and more reliably, and a smaller IR-seq throughput was enough to identify most shared clonotypes.

CDR1 SGHAT and CDR2 FQNNGV are derived from the germline V gene. The CDR3, from cysteine to phenylalanine, totals 15 residues. The entry retains the CDR3 DNA only, 45 bases that are in frame from base 1. V has 5 bases trimmed and J has 7 bases trimmed; junction bases matching no gene number 7. Every patient had bone marrow sampled at the time of active disease. Bone marrow mononuclear cells were isolated by Ficoll-Hypaque density gradient centrifugation. CD138-negative cells were obtained by negative selection after labeling with CD138 magnetic microbeads on a MACS separator, removing myeloma plasma cells. The purity of the isolated cells was checked by flow cytometry with CD138 antibodies on an Attune NxT. TRIzol reagent was used to extract total RNA, which was then quantified with a NanoDrop spectrophotometer. Paired RNA-seq and IR-seq were performed on the CD138-negative bone marrow sample of each patient.

Details on this clonotype: Its antigen is currently not known. The input lacks base qualities; no much larger clone sits a single base away.

The Immunoverse kit was used to build TCR libraries from around 420 ng RNA, with molecular barcoded adaptors covering alpha/delta and beta/gamma chains. TCR library preparation was performed with the same RNA that was used for transcriptome sequencing. Sequencing of the TCR libraries was done on an Illumina HiSeq 4000 with 2 x 150 cycles. The authors' analysis ran thus. With MiXCR, TCR reads were aligned to human V, D, J and C references and assembled into CDR3 clonotypes, with quality filtering and error correction included. Clonotype counts and gene usage diversity were analyzed with the tcR package in R. For inspection of raw mapping reads, RNA-seq reads were mapped by STAR aligner version 2.5.3a onto GRCh37 of the human genome. To test how sequencing depth affects detected clonotypes, IR-seq fastq files were randomly downsampled with Seqtk 1.3. TCRdb trimmed public reads at Q25 via fastp, called clones via MiXCR and kept in-frame beta chains. Merged by CDR3 protein, the rows form single entries marked with the most common genes and DNA. Clone size and V and J calls follow TCRdb, not the original study. Across this sample there are roughly 68,000 distinct CDR3 sequences, with 11% to 15% seen only once. 45% to 50% of the sample belongs to the ten largest clones.

The rearrangement combines TRBV11-2 with TRBJ2-1; 11 nucleotides in the junction match TRBD2. This sequence originates from a donor at least 40 years old with multiple myeloma. Material for sequencing was a population of CD138-negative cells sorted from bone marrow. Explained via the paper, the cell subset or site label denotes: bone marrow mononuclear cells depleted of CD138+ plasma/myeloma cells by negative magnetic selection. The nucleotides read TGTGCCAGCAGCCCGAGGGCTAGCGGGAGGAATGAGCAGTTCTTC. It translates to CASSPRASGRNEQFF.